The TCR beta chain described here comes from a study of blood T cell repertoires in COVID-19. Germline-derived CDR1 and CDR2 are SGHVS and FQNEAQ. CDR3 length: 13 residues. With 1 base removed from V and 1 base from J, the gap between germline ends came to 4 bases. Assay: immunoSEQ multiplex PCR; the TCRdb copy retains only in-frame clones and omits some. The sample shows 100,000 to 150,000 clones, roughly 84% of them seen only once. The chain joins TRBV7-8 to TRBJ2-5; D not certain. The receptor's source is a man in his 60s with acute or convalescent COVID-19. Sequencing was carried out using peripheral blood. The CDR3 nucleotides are TGTGCCAGCAGCTTAGGCAGCCAAGAGACCCAGTACTTC. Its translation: CASSLGSQETQYF.